Below, one T cell receptor (beta chain) is given with its context. Its matching antigen is unknown. This record comes from a study of cytomegalovirus exposure and HLA in healthy donors. Study at large: Counted in an early data release were approximately 80 million unique TCRs from HLA-typed donors. Whole-study results and caveats: For most subjects, TCR beta sequences were reported to predict HLA-A and HLA-B alleles with accuracy.

V was clipped by 4 bases and J by 2 bases; unmatched bases: 2. This CDR3 has 13 residues. The germline V gene encodes CDR1 SGHAT and CDR2 FQNNGV. Use of 60 Vbeta and 13 Jbeta primers characterized the PCR. The assay was immunoSEQ multiplex PCR, and TCRdb's table has in-frame clones only and misses some. The sample records 150,000 or so clones, 80% to 90% being singletons. The V gene is TRBV11-2, the J gene TRBJ2-7; TRBD1 matches 7 bases. The receptor was derived from a woman aged 18-35 years in good health and CMV-seronegative. Material: PBMCs. CDR3 amino acids: CASSSGTAYEQYF. CDR3 coding DNA: TGTGCCAGCAGCTCCGGGACAGCCTACGAGCAGTACTTC.